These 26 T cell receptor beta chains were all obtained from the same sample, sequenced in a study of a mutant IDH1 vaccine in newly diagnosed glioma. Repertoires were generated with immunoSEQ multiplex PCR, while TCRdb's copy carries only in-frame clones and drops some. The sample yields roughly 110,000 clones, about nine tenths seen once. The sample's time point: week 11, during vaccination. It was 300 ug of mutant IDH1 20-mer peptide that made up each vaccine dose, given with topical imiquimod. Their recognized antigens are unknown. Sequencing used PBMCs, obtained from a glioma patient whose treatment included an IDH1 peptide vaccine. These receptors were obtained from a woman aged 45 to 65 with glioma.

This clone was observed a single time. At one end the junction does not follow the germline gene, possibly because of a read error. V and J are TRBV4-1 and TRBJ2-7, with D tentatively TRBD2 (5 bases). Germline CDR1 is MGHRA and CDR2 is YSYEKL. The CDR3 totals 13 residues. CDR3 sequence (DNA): TGTGCCAGCAGCCAAACCGAGAGGGACGAGCAGTACTTC. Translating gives CASSQTERDEQYF.

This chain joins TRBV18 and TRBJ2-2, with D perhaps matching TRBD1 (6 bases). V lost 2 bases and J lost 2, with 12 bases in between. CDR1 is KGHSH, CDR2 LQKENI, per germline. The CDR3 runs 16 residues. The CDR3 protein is CASSPLQGLNTGELFF. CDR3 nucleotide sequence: TGTGCCAGCTCACCATTACAGGGATTAAACACCGGGGAGCTGTTTTTT.

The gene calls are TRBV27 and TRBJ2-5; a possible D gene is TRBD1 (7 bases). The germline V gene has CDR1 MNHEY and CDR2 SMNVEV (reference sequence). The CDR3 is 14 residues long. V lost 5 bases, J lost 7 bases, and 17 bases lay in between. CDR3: CASSPANQGGTQYF. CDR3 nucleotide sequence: TGTGCCAGCAGTCCTGCTAACCAGGGGGGGACCCAGTACTTC.

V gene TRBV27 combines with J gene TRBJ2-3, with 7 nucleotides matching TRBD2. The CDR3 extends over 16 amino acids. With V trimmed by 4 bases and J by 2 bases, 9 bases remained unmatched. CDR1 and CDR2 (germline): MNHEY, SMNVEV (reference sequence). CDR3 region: CASSWSSGADTDTQYF. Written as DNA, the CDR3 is TGTGCCAGCAGTTGGTCGAGCGGGGCCGACACAGATACGCAGTATTTT.

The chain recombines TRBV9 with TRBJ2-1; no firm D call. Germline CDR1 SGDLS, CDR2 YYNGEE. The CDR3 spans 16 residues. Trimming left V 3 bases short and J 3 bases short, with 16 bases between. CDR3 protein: CASSGRPDRNYNEQFF. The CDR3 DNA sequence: TGTGCCAGCAGCGGTCGACCCGACCGGAACTACAATGAGCAGTTCTTC.

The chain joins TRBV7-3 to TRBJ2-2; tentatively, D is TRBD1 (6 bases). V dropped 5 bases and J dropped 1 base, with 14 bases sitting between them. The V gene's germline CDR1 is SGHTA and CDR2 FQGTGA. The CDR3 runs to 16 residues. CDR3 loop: CASSPMDSLNTGELFF. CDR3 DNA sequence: TGTGCCAGCAGCCCTATGGACAGTTTGAACACCGGGGAGCTGTTTTTT.

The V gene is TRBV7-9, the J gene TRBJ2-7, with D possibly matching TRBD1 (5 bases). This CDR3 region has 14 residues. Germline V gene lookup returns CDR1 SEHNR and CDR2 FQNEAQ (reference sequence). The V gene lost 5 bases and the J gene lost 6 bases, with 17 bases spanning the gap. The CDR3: CASSTGVLLLEQYF. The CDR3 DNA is TGTGCCAGCAGCACAGGCGTCCTCCTCCTCGAGCAGTACTTC.

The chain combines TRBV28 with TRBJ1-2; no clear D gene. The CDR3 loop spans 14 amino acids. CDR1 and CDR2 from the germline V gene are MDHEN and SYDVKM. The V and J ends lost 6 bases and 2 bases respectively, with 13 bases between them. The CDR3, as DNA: TGTGCCAGCAGACTCCAAAGGTCCAACTATGGCTACACCTTC. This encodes CASRLQRSNYGYTF.

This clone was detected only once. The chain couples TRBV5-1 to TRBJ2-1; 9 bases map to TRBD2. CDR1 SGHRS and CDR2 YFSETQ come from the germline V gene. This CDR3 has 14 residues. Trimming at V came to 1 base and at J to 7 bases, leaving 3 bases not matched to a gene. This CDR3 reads CASSLIAGENEQFF. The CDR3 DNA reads TGCGCCAGCAGCTTGATAGCGGGAGAAAATGAGCAGTTCTTC.

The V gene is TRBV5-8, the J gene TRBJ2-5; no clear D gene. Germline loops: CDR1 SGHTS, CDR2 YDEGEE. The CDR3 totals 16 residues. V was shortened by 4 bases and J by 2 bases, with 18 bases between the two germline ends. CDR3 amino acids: CASSVLASVPQETQYF. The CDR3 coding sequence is TGTGCCAGCAGCGTCTTGGCCTCGGTCCCTCAAGAGACCCAGTACTTC.

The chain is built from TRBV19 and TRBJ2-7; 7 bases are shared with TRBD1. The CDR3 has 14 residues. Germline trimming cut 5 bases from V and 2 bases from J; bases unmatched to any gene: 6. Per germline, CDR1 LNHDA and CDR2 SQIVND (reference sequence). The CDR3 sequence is CASSHRGLTYEQYF. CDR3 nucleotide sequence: TGTGCCAGTAGTCACAGGGGCCTTACCTACGAGCAGTACTTC.

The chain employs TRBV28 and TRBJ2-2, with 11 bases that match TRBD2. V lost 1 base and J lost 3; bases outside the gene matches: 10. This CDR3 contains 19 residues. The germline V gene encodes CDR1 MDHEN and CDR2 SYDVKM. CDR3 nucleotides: TGTGCCAGCAGTTTATTCACTAGCGGGAGCCGGGAGGACACCGGGGAGCTGTTTTTT. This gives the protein CASSLFTSGSREDTGELFF. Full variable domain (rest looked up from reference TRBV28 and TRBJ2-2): DVKVTQSSRYLVKRTGEKVFLECVQDMDHENMFWYRQDPGLGLRLIYFSYDVKMKEKGDIPEGYSVSREKKERFSLILESASTNQTSMYLCASSLFTSGSREDTGELFFGEGSRLTVL.

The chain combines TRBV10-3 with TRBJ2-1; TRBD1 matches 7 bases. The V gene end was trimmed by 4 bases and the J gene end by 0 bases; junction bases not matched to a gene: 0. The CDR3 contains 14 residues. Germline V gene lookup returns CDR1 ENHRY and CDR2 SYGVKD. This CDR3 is CAISAGGSYNEQFF. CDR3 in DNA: TGTGCCATCAGTGCAGGGGGCTCCTACAATGAGCAGTTCTTC.

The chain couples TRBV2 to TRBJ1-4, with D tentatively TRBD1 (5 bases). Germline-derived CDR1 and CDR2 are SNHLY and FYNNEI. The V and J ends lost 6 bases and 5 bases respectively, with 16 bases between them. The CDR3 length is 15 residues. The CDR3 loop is CASRIREWGNEKLFF. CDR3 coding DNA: TGTGCCAGCAGAATCAGGGAGTGGGGGAATGAAAAACTGTTTTTT. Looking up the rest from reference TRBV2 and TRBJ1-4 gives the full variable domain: EPEVTQTPSHQVTQMGQEVILRCVPISNHLYFYWYRQILGQKVEFLVSFYNNEISEKSEIFDDQFSVERPDGSNFTLKIRSTKLEDSAMYFCASRIREWGNEKLFFGSGTQLSVL.

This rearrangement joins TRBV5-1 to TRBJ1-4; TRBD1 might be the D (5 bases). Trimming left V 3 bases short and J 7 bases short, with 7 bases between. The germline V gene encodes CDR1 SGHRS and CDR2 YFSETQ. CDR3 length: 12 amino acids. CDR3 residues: CASSWDGEKLFF. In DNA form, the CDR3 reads TGCGCCAGCAGCTGGGACGGTGAAAAACTGTTTTTT.

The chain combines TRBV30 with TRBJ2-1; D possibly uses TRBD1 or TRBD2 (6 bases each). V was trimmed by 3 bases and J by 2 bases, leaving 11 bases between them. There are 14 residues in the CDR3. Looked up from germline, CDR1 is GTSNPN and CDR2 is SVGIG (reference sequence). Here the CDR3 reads CAWRKGGAYNEQFF. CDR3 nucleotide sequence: TGTGCCTGGAGAAAGGGGGGTGCCTACAATGAGCAGTTCTTC.

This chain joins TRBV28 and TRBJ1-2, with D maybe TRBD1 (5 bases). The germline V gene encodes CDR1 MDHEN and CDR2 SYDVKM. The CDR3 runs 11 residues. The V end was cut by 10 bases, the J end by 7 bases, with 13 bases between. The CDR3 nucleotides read TGTGCCATCTCCCAGGGAGTTGGCTACACCTTC. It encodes CAISQGVGYTF.

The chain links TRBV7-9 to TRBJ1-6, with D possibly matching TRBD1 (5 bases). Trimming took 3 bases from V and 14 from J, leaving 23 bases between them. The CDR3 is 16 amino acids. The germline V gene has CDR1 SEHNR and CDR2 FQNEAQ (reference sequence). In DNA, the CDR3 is TGTGCCAGCAGCTTGGCCCCCGGGAGGGGCCCCCTGACCCTCCACTTT. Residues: CASSLAPGRGPLTLHF. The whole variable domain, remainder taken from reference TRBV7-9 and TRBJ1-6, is DTGVSQNPRHKITKRGQNVTFRCDPISEHNRLYWYRQTLGQGPEFLTYFQNEAQLEKSRLLSDRFSAERPKGSFSTLEIQRTEQGDSAMYLCASSLAPGRGPLTLHFGNGTRLTVT.

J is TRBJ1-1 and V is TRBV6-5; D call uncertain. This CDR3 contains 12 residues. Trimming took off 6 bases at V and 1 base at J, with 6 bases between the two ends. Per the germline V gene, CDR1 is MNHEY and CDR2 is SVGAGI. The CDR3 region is CASRTGNTEAFF. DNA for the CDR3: TGTGCCAGCAGGACGGGGAACACTGAAGCTTTCTTT.

CDR3 sequence reads: CAWRQSGYTF. CDR3 nucleotide sequence: TGTGCCTGGAGACAATCTGGCTACACCTTC. The gene calls are TRBV30 and TRBJ1-2; D is undetermined. The CDR3 contains 10 residues. Trimming left V 3 bases short and J 7 bases short, with 6 bases between. The germline V gene has CDR1 GTSNPN and CDR2 SVGIG (reference sequence). Full variable domain (outside the CDR3, taken from reference TRBV30 and TRBJ1-2): SQTIHQWPATLVQPVGSPLSLECTVEGTSNPNLYWYRQAAGRGLQLLFYSVGIGQISSEVPQNLSASRPQDRQFILSSKKLLLSDSGFYLCAWRQSGYTFGSGTRLTVV.

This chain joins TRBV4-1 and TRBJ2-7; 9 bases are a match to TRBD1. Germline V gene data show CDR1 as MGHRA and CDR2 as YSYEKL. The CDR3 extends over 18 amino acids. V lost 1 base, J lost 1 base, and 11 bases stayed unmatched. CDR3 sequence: CASSQGSVLGQGSYEQYF. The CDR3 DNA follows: TGCGCCAGCAGCCAAGGATCCGTGCTGGGACAGGGATCCTACGAGCAGTACTTC.

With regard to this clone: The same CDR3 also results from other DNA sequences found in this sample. The CDR3 spells CSVGGVPRNEQFF. The CDR3 nucleotides read TGCAGCGTTGGAGGAGTCCCTCGCAATGAGCAGTTCTTC. The rearrangement links TRBV29-1 to TRBJ2-1; the D is unclear. V lost 4 bases to trimming and J lost 6 bases, with 13 bases between them. The CDR3 has 13 residues. Germline V gives CDR1 SQVTM, CDR2 ANQGSEA.

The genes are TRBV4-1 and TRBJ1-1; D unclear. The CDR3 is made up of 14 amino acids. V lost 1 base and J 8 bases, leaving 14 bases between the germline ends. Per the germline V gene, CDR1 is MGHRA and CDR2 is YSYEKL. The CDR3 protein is CASSQGTAPGEAFF. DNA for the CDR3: TGCGCCAGCAGCCAAGGGACCGCCCCGGGCGAAGCTTTCTTT.

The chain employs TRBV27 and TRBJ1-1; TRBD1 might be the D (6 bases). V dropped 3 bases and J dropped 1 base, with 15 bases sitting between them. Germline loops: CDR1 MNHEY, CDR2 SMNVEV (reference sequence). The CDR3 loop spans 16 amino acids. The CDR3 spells CASSFLGQGQNTEAFF. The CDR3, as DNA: TGTGCCAGCAGTTTCCTCGGGCAGGGACAGAACACTGAAGCTTTCTTT.

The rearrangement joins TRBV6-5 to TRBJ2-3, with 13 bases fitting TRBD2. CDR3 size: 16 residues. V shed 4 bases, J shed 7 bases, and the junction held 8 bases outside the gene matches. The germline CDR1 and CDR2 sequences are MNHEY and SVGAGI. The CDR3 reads CASSFATSGRGYTQYF. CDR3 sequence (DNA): TGTGCCAGCAGTTTCGCAACTAGCGGGAGGGGGTATACGCAGTATTTT.

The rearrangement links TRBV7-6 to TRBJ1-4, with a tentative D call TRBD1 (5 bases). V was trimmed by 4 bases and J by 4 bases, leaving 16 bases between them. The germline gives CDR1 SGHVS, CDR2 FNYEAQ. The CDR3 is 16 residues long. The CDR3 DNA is TGTGCCAGCAGCTCCGGGACCAGTGGTGGTAATGAAAAACTGTTTTTT. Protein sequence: CASSSGTSGGNEKLFF.